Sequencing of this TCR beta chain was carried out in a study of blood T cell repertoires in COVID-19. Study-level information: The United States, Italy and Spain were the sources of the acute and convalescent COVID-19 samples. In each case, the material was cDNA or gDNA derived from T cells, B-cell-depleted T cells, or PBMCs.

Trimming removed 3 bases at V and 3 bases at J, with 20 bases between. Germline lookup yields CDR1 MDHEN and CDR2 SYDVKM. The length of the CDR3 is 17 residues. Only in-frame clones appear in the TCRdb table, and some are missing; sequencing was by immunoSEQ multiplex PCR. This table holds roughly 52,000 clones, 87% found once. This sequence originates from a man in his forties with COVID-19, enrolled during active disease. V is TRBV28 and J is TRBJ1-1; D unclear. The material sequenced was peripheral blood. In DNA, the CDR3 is TGTGCCAGCAGTTTCCATAAAGAACGGGGTATAGACACTGAAGCTTTCTTT. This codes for CASSFHKERGIDTEAFF.